This record covers a single TCR beta chain. Its antigen is not yet known. Base qualities are not recorded, but no much larger clone differs from it by a single base. The time point label of this sample denotes: baseline before first vaccination. The vaccinee samples were drawn from two UK trials, COV001 and COV002, one of which was a single-blind randomized controlled phase 2/3 trial testing AZD1222 (ChAdOx1 nCoV-19) in healthy adults. For TCRbeta chain sequencing, PBMC samples were collected from trial participants at day 0 and at day 28 after the second dose. This entry belongs to a study of T cell responses to AZD1222 COVID-19 vaccine (dated by TCRdb to 2020 to 2023). Study-level background: AZD1222 recipients whose second dose came at about 4 weeks and those whose second dose came at about 12 weeks were combined into one group, since spike-specific TCR depth and breadth did not differ between the two schedules. A total of 233 trial participants underwent TCR sequencing, of whom nearly 210 had received two doses of AZD1222 and about 25 had received two doses of the MenACWY control vaccine. Trial participants were enrolled by age into subgroups of 18-55, 56-69 and 70-plus years, and around 150, 28 and 57 TCR-sequenced participants, respectively, were included in these subgroups. General conclusions and limits of the study: In the small 56-69-year group, the increase in depth fell short of significance, most likely because of low power. The whole spike protein was spanned by vaccine-associated CD4 TCRs, and dominant responses were seen in regions 160-218 and 743-854. Conclusions about previously exposed vaccinees are limited, since just 5 to 7 AZD1222 recipients were seropositive for SARS-CoV-2 at baseline. No day 14 peak-response samples were available, so repertoires were characterized only after the peak T cell response. Participants were mostly white British, with more females than males. The authors suggested clonal diversity may have been underestimated. Reportedly, close to half of the unique spike-specific TCRs recognized epitopes lying outside the regions that are mutated in the B.1.351 and B.1.1.7 variants. Spike-specific TCR breadth and depth rose significantly after two AZD1222 doses compared with day 0 and with MenACWY recipients.

The CDR3 regions of human TCRbeta chains were analyzed by immunosequencing. Processing in the source paper ran as follows. TCRs in the repertoires were matched against a reference library of SARS-CoV-2-specific TCRs that had been generated with the MIRA antigen-specificity platform. Breadth was defined as the fraction of unique TCRs that were SARS-CoV-2-associated. Depth was defined as the fraction of total T cells that were SARS-CoV-2-associated. Using the MIRA data, every spike-specific TCR was mapped to the spike region that the TCR reacted to and assigned to either a CD4 or a CD8 class. Log10-transformed breadth and depth values were compared by one-way ANOVA with Sidak's multiple comparisons tests. Held by TCRdb, this immuneACCESS table contains in-frame sequences only and omits some clones. Under half of the omission traces to an unresolved V gene where checked; the cause of the rest is unknown. The V and J calls and the clone size are those of that table, but D and trimming were determined from the DNA. Here the sample has 100,000 or so clones; 70% to 90% occur a single time. Roughly 17% of the sample is held by the ten biggest clonotypes.

The germline ends are 18 bases apart after V is trimmed by 3 bases and J by 3 bases. The CDR1 and CDR2 encoded by the germline V gene (reference sequence) are DFQATT and SNEGSKA. The CDR3 has 15 amino acids, counting the end cysteine and phenylalanine. Solely the CDR3 DNA is kept, with 45 bases framed from the first base. The source material was peripheral blood, sampled on day 0 of AZD1222 vaccination. Here the chain combines TRBV20-1 and TRBJ2-7, with TRBD1 perhaps the D gene, on 6 matching bases. This sequence originates from an adult in good health. The sequence in DNA is TGCAGTGCTAGTGGGCAGGGGATTTCCGTCTACGAGCAGTACTTC. It is translated as CSASGQGISVYEQYF.